This T cell receptor (beta chain) stems from a study of blood T cells in healthy people across ages. Study summary: Template switching recovered approximately one barcoded beta molecule for every two T cells.

Germline V CDR1 and CDR2: LGHNA, YSLEER. J gave up 6 bases and V 4 bases, and 8 bases lay outside the gene matches. This CDR3 spans 15 amino acids. A second about 6 to 12 cycle PCR used barcoded and J-beta primers. One entry per CDR3 protein, called by TCRdb with MiXCR from the 5' RACE reads. This sample has roughly 800,000 distinct CDR3 sequences, with 58% found just once. This sequence was found in a man aged 25 to 40 in good health. Sequenced material: blood. V usage is TRBV4-3 and J usage is TRBJ2-1; 8 bases align to TRBD1. The CDR3 coding sequence is TGCGCCAGCAGCCGAGGGACAGGTGGTAGCAATGAGCAGTTCTTC. It encodes CASSRGTGGSNEQFF.